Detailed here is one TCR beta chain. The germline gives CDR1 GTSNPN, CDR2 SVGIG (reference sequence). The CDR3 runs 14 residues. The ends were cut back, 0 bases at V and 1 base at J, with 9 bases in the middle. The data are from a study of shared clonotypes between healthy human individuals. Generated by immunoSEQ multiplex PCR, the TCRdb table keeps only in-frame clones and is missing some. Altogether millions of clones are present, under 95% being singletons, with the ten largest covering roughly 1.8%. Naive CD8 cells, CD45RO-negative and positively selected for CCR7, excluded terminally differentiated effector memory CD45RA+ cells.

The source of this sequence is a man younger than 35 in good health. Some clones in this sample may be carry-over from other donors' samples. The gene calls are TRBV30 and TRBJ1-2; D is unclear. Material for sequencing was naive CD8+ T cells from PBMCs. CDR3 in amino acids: CAWSVRALNYGYTF. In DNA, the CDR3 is TGTGCCTGGAGTGTCCGGGCCCTTAACTATGGCTACACCTTC.